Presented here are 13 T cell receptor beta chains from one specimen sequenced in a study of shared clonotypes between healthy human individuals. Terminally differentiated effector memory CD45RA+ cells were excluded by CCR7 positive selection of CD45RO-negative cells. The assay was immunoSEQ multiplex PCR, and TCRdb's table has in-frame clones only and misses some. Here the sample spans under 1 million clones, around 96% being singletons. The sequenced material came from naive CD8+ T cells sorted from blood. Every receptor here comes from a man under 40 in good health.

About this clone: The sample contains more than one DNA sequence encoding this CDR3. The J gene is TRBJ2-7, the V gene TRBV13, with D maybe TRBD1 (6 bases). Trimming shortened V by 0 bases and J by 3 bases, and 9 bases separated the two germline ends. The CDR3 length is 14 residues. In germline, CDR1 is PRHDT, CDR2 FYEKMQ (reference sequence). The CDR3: CASSLGTGRYEQYF. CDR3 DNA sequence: TGTGCCAGCAGCTTAGGGACAGGTCGCTACGAGCAGTACTTC.

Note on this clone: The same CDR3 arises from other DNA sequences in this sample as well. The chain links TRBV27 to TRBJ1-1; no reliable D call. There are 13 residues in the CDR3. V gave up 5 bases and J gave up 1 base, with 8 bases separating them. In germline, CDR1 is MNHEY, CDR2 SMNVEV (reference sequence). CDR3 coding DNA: TGTGCCAGCAGTCTAATAGGGAACACTGAAGCTTTCTTT. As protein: CASSLIGNTEAFF.

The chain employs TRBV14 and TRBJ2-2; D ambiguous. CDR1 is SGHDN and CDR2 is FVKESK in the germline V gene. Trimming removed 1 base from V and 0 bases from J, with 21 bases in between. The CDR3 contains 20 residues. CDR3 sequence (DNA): TGTGCCAGCAGCCAAGTCTACGGCCCCCCCTTAACAGCGAACACCGGGGAGCTGTTTTTT. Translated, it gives CASSQVYGPPLTANTGELFF.

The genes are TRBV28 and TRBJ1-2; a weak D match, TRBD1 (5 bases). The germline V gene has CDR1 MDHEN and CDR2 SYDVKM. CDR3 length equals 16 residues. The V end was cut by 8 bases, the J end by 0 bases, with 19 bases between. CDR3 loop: CASRQTAVRANYGYTF. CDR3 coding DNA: TGTGCCAGCCGCCAGACAGCCGTCCGAGCTAACTATGGCTACACCTTC.

CDR3 in amino acids: CASSVVPGEQYF. As DNA, the CDR3 is TGTGCCAGCAGCGTAGTTCCGGGCGAGCAGTACTTC. The chain has TRBV9 and TRBJ2-7; D is ambiguous. Germline values: CDR1 SGDLS, CDR2 YYNGEE. CDR3 length equals 12 residues. V was clipped by 0 bases and J by 6 bases, with 7 bases between them. The whole variable domain, remainder taken from reference TRBV9 and TRBJ2-7, is DSGVTQTPKHLITATGQRVTLRCSPRSGDLSVYWYQQSLDQGLQFLIQYYNGEERAKGNILERFSAQQFPDLHSELNLSSLELGDSALYFCASSVVPGEQYFGPGTRLTVT.

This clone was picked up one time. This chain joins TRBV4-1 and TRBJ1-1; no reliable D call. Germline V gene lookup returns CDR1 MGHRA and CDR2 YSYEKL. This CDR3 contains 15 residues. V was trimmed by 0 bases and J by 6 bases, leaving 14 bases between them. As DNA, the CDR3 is TGCGCCAGCAGCCAAGAATGGTTAGATGGGGCTGAAGCTTTCTTT. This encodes CASSQEWLDGAEAFF.

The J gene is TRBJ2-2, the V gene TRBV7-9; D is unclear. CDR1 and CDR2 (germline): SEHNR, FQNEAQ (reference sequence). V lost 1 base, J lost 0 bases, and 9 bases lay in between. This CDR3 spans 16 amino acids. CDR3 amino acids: CASSLGPDTNTGELFF. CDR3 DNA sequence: TGTGCCAGCAGCTTAGGTCCTGACACGAACACCGGGGAGCTGTTTTTT.

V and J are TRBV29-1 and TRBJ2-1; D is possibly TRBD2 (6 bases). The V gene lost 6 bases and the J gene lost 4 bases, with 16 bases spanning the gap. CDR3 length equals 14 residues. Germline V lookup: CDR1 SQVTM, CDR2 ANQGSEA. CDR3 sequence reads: CSVVWEDDYNEQFF. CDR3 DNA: TGCAGCGTCGTGTGGGAGGACGATTACAATGAGCAGTTCTTC.

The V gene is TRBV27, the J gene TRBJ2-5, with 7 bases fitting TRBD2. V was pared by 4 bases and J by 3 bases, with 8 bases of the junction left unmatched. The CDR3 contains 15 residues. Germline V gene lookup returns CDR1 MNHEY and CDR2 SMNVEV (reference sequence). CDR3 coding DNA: TGTGCCAGCAGTTGGGGCGGGAGAGCTAAAGAGACCCAGTACTTC. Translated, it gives CASSWGGRAKETQYF.

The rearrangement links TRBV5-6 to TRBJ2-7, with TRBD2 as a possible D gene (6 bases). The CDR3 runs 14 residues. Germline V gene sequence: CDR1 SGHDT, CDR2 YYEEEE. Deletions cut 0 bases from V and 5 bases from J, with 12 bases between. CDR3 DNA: TGTGCCAGCAGCTTGGGCGGGATCCGAAACGAGCAGTACTTC. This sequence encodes CASSLGGIRNEQYF.

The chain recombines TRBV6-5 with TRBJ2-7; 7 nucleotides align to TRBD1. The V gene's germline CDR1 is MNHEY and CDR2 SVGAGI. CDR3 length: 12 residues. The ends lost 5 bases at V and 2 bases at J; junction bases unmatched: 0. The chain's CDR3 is CASSGTAYEQYF. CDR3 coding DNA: TGTGCCAGCAGTGGGACAGCCTACGAGCAGTACTTC.

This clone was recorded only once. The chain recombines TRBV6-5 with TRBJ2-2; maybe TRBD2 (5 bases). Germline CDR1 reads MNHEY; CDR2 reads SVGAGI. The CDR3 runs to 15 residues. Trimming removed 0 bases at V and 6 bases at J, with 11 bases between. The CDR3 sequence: CASSYSPSWAGELFF. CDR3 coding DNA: TGTGCCAGCAGTTACTCTCCTAGCTGGGCCGGGGAGCTGTTTTTT.

In DNA, the CDR3 is TGTGCCAGCAGCTTACTCACAGGGGTAGTGAAGACCCAGTACTTC. Protein sequence: CASSLLTGVVKTQYF. The chain couples TRBV13 to TRBJ2-5; TRBD1 matches at 7 bases. V was clipped by 2 bases and J by 6 bases; unmatched bases: 9. Germline lookup yields CDR1 PRHDT and CDR2 FYEKMQ (reference sequence). The CDR3 is made up of 15 amino acids.